A selection of T cell receptor beta chains follows, all from one sample in a study of graft-versus-host responses after intestinal transplantation. The data were produced by immunoSEQ multiplex PCR, yet TCRdb's version contains in-frame clones alone and is incomplete. The sample includes 80,000 to 95,000 clones, roughly 91% of them seen just once. Their cognate antigens are unknown. The sequences come from unstimulated CD8+ T cells sorted from spleen or lymph node cells, collected before intestinal transplant. These receptors all stem from a human donor who received an intestinal transplant. Both conserved end residues are part of each CDR3. A D gene is named only where the DNA matches it firmly. Clone size is given for some rows only: seen once, a few or many times, or a class if the clone is expanded.

v_gene	abundance	d_gene	j_gene	CDR3aa	CDR3nt
TRBV19	.	TRBD1	TRBJ1-1	CASSMWTGFAEAFF	TGTGCCAGTAGTATGTGGACAGGGTTTGCTGAAGCTTTCTTT
TRBV4-3	.	TRBD2	TRBJ2-3	CASSQERLAGGPVRDTQYF	TGCGCCAGCAGCCAAGAGCGTCTAGCGGGGGGCCCCGTCAGAGATACGCAGTATTTT
TRBV30	.	TRBD1	TRBJ1-2	CASSPPGQTYGYTF	TGTGCCTCCTCTCCACCGGGACAGACTTATGGCTACACCTTC
TRBV19	once	TRBD2	TRBJ2-1	CASSISPSGVNNEQFF	TGTGCCAGTAGTATTTCGCCTAGCGGGGTCAACAATGAGCAGTTCTTC
TRBV5-1	.	.	TRBJ1-1	CASSPRREDNTEAFF	TGCGCCAGCAGCCCCCGAAGGGAGGATAACACTGAAGCTTTCTTT
TRBV18	.	TRBD1	TRBJ2-5	CASSPDRGQETQYF	TGTGCCAGCTCCCCCGACAGGGGCCAAGAGACCCAGTACTTC
TRBV25-1	.	TRBD1	TRBJ1-1	CASGTGGAEAFF	TGTGCCAGCGGAACAGGGGGCGCTGAAGCTTTCTTT
TRBV9	.	TRBD2	TRBJ2-3	CASSVESGGAGDTQYF	TGTGCCAGCAGCGTAGAGAGCGGGGGGGCCGGAGATACGCAGTATTTT
TRBV9	.	.	TRBJ1-2	CASSAGSWGGYTF	TGTGCCAGCAGCGCAGGGTCTTGGGGTGGCTACACCTTC
TRBV7-9	.	.	TRBJ2-4	CASSSRQANNKNIQYF	TGTGCCAGCAGCTCGAGACAGGCAAATAACAAAAACATTCAGTACTTC
TRBV4-3	.	.	TRBJ1-5	CASAGGSEMPQHF	TGCGCCAGCGCGGGAGGCAGCGAAATGCCCCAGCATTTT
TRBV5-6	.	.	TRBJ1-4	CASSFNRPPRTNEKLFF	TGTGCCAGCAGCTTTAACAGACCGCCGAGAACTAATGAAAAACTGTTTTTT
TRBV30	.	.	TRBJ1-2	CAWSGGGGPYGYTF	TGTGCCTGGAGTGGAGGGGGGGGTCCATATGGCTACACCTTC
TRBV11-2	.	TRBD2	TRBJ2-1	CASSVSSGGQFF	TGTGCCAGCAGCGTATCTAGCGGGGGGCAGTTCTTC
TRBV7-7	.	.	TRBJ2-3	CASSLSLAGTDTQYF	TGTGCCAGCAGCTTGAGCCTAGCCGGAACAGATACGCAGTATTTT
TRBV10-3	.	.	TRBJ2-3	CAIAGSTDTQYF	TGTGCCATCGCCGGTAGCACAGATACGCAGTATTTT
TRBV11-1	.	TRBD1	TRBJ1-3	CASSLWTGIGNTIYF	TGTGCCAGCAGCCTCTGGACAGGCATTGGAAACACCATATATTTT
TRBV5-1	.	.	TRBJ1-2	CASSLGVFANYGYTF	TGCGCCAGCAGCTTGGGAGTATTTGCTAACTATGGCTACACCTTC
TRBV4-1	.	.	TRBJ1-3	CASSLLTGSGNTIYF	TGCGCCAGCAGCCTCCTGACGGGGTCTGGAAACACCATATATTTT
TRBV4-3	.	TRBD1	TRBJ2-6	CASSQDFRTGGTRGANVLTF	TGCGCCAGCAGCCAAGATTTCAGGACAGGTGGTACTAGGGGGGCCAACGTCCTGACTTTC
TRBV11-2	.	.	TRBJ2-7	CASSFSQGLYEQYF	TGTGCCAGCAGCTTTTCCCAGGGTCTCTACGAGCAGTACTTC
TRBV27	.	.	TRBJ2-1	CASSSPGELNEQFF	TGTGCCAGCAGTTCCCCCGGGGAGTTAAATGAGCAGTTCTTC
TRBV19	.	.	TRBJ2-2	CASSIAERLGELFF	TGTGCCAGTAGTATAGCAGAGAGGCTCGGGGAGCTGTTTTTT
TRBV28	.	.	TRBJ2-7	CASSLIEGTDYEQYF	TGTGCCAGCAGTTTAATCGAGGGTACCGATTACGAGCAGTACTTC
TRBV10-3	.	.	TRBJ2-7	CAISEKAPSEQYF	TGTGCCATCAGTGAGAAAGCGCCCAGCGAGCAGTACTTC
TRBV7-2	.	.	TRBJ2-2	CASSRTAINTGELFF	TGTGCCAGCAGCCGTACAGCAATAAACACCGGGGAGCTGTTTTTT
TRBV5-6	.	TRBD1	TRBJ1-1	CASSPGTGNTEAFF	TGTGCCAGCAGCCCCGGGACAGGGAACACTGAAGCTTTCTTT
TRBV9	.	TRBD2	TRBJ2-7	CASSGSSGGFYEQYF	TGTGCCAGCAGCGGATCTAGCGGGGGGTTCTACGAGCAGTACTTC
TRBV11-2	.	.	TRBJ2-1	CASSLEKYEQFF	TGTGCCAGCAGCTTGGAGAAGTATGAGCAGTTCTTC
TRBV4-1	.	TRBD1	TRBJ1-1	CASSLDWMDRGKVTEAFF	TGCGCCAGCAGCCTGGACTGGATGGACAGGGGAAAAGTCACTGAAGCTTTCTTT
TRBV29-1	.	TRBD2	TRBJ2-3	CSVFPQALGGGKTDTQYF	TGCAGCGTTTTTCCCCAGGCACTCGGGGGGGGGAAAACAGATACGCAGTATTTT
TRBV6-5	few	.	TRBJ2-7	CASSYGQGLAYEQYF	TGTGCCAGCAGTTACGGCCAGGGGTTAGCCTACGAGCAGTACTTC
TRBV5-1	.	TRBD1	TRBJ2-5	CASSLGQGGQETQYF	TGCGCCAGCAGCTTGGGACAGGGTGGCCAAGAGACCCAGTACTTC
TRBV27	.	.	TRBJ2-7	CAIGRGISYEQYF	TGTGCAATCGGGCGGGGAATCTCCTACGAGCAGTACTTC